Shown below are 30 T cell receptor beta chains from a single sample sequenced in a study of cytomegalovirus exposure and HLA in healthy donors. The PCR employed 60 Vbeta primers together with 13 Jbeta primers. Sequencing used immunoSEQ multiplex PCR; TCRdb keeps in-frame clones, though not all of them. The sample has approximately 200,000 clones, 70% to 85% seen once. The sequenced sample consisted of PBMCs. The receptors were sampled from a girl aged 2-9 years in good health and CMV-seronegative.

V usage is TRBV7-7 and J usage is TRBJ2-1; 7 nucleotides agree with TRBD2. CDR3 length: 15 residues. Germline loops: CDR1 SSHAT, CDR2 FNYEAQ (reference sequence). V dropped 1 base and J dropped 3; count of bases not matched to a gene: 3. The CDR3 DNA reads as TGTGCCAGCAGCTTAGGGGCTAGCGGCTACAATGAGCAGTTCTTC. It is translated as CASSLGASGYNEQFF.

The J gene is TRBJ1-4, the V gene TRBV5-5; D gene uncertain. Trimming removed 0 bases from V and 12 bases from J, with 12 bases in between. Germline V gene lookup returns CDR1 SGHKS and CDR2 YYEKEE (reference sequence). CDR3 length: 13 residues. The CDR3 DNA reads TGTGCCAGCAGCTTGGATTTGCGGAGGGAACTGTTTTTT. Residues: CASSLDLRRELFF.

V usage is TRBV10-3 and J usage is TRBJ2-3, with D unclear. This CDR3 comprises 12 residues. V lost 11 bases and J lost 4, with 13 bases in between. CDR1 and CDR2 (germline): ENHRY, SYGVKD. The CDR3 DNA sequence: TGTGCCTGCCTAGATTTTGCAGATACGCAGTATTTT. Its translation is CACLDFADTQYF.

The chain employs TRBV5-8 and TRBJ2-1, with 8 bases identical to TRBD1. Germline CDR1 reads SGHTS; CDR2 reads YDEGEE. There are 15 residues in the CDR3. The trim removed 5 bases at V and 6 bases at J, leaving 10 bases unmatched. The CDR3 coding sequence is TGTGCCAGCAGACTCCGGACAGGGCCTCTCAATGAGCAGTTCTTC. It yields the protein CASRLRTGPLNEQFF.

The rearrangement uses TRBV5-4 and TRBJ2-7; 8 nucleotides line up with TRBD2. Germline-derived CDR1 and CDR2 are SGHNT and YYREEE (reference sequence). The ends lost 5 bases at V and 5 bases at J; junction bases unmatched: 6. This CDR3 contains 13 residues. The CDR3 loop is CASSPATSDEQYF. The DNA of the CDR3 is TGTGCCAGCAGTCCCGCGACTAGCGACGAGCAGTACTTC.

DNA of the CDR3: TGTGCCAGCAGCAGACCCTGGGACAGGGAAGATCAGCCCCAGCATTTT. Translating gives CASSRPWDREDQPQHF. The gene calls are TRBV21-1 and TRBJ1-5; the table's TRBD1 call for D was not verified on the DNA. TRBV21-1 is a documented pseudogene. This CDR3 is 16 amino acids long.

This clone was recorded once. The V and J genes are TRBV13 and TRBJ2-2; TRBD2 matches at 15 bases. The CDR3 sequence is 16 residues long. CDR1 and CDR2 (germline): PRHDT, FYEKMQ (reference sequence). The ends lost 4 bases at V and 7 bases at J; junction bases unmatched: 4. The CDR3 coding sequence is TGTGCCAGCAGCTCGGGACTAGCGGGGGGCGGCGGGGAGCTGTTTTTT. It encodes CASSSGLAGGGGELFF.

The V and J genes are TRBV6-5 and TRBJ2-7, with 11 bases fitting TRBD1. Germline assignment: CDR1 MNHEY and CDR2 SVGAGI. V lost 2 bases to trimming and J lost 0 bases; unmatched junction nucleotides: 3. The CDR3 is made up of 16 amino acids. CDR3 DNA: TGTGCCAGCAGTTACGGGGGGACAGGGGGCTCCTACGAGCAGTACTTC. Protein sequence: CASSYGGTGGSYEQYF.

This chain connects TRBV30 to TRBJ2-1; 10 bases agree with TRBD2. Germline loops: CDR1 GTSNPN, CDR2 SVGIG (reference sequence). With 0 bases clipped from V and 0 bases from J, the junction kept 5 bases outside the gene matches. The CDR3 is 17 residues long. CDR3 DNA: TGTGCCTGGAGTGTACTAGCGGGATACCCCTCCTACAATGAGCAGTTCTTC. Translation: CAWSVLAGYPSYNEQFF.

This chain joins TRBV5-5 and TRBJ2-7; 10 nucleotides line up with TRBD1. The CDR3 has 13 residues. The ends lost 3 bases at V and 6 bases at J; junction bases unmatched: 3. Germline V gene lookup returns CDR1 SGHKS and CDR2 YYEKEE (reference sequence). The CDR3 region is CASSSWTGGEQYF. The CDR3 DNA reads TGTGCCAGCAGCTCCTGGACAGGGGGCGAGCAGTACTTC. Using reference TRBV5-5 and TRBJ2-7 for the parts outside the CDR3, the full variable domain is DAGVTQSPTHLIKTRGQQVTLRCSPISGHKSVSWYQQVLGQGPQFIFQYYEKEERGRGNFPDRFSARQFPNYSSELNVNALLLGDSALYLCASSSWTGGEQYFGPGTRLTVT.

The chain links TRBV9 to TRBJ1-3; unclear D gene. Trimming removed 4 bases at V and 7 bases at J, with 15 bases between. From germline, CDR1 is SGDLS and CDR2 YYNGEE. CDR3 size: 14 residues. The CDR3 reads CASSLPESGNTIYF. Written as DNA, the CDR3 is TGTGCCAGCAGCCTCCCGGAGTCCGGGAACACCATATATTTT.

This clone has a handful of counts. The gene calls are TRBV4-2 and TRBJ2-3; D not certain. Trimming removed 0 bases at V and 0 bases at J, with 10 bases between. Per germline, CDR1 LGHNA and CDR2 YNFKEQ. There are 16 residues in the CDR3. This chain's CDR3 is CASSQDFQASTDTQYF. CDR3 DNA: TGTGCCAGCAGCCAAGATTTCCAGGCTAGCACAGATACGCAGTATTTT.

This clone occurred a few times. The chain combines TRBV10-3 with TRBJ1-1, with D perhaps matching TRBD1 (5 bases). The germline V gene has CDR1 ENHRY and CDR2 SYGVKD. The CDR3 consists of 12 residues. V gave up 6 bases and J gave up 4 bases, with 9 bases separating them. The CDR3 spells CAISQGSTEAFF. In DNA form, the CDR3 reads TGTGCCATCAGCCAGGGTTCCACTGAAGCTTTCTTT.

This chain uses TRBV6-1 with TRBJ2-3; 8 positions match TRBD2. The ends lost 5 bases at V and 2 bases at J; junction bases unmatched: 6. Germline CDR1 MNHNS, CDR2 SASEGT. The CDR3 length is 15 residues. The CDR3 sequence is CASSLTSGFTDTQYF. DNA of the CDR3: TGTGCCAGCAGTCTAACTAGCGGCTTCACAGATACGCAGTATTTT.

This chain's CDR3 is CASSPRGPAYGYTF. Here the CDR3 DNA reads TGTGCCAGCAGCCCTAGGGGGCCCGCCTATGGCTACACCTTC. The rearrangement joins TRBV27 to TRBJ1-2; 7 nucleotides agree with TRBD1. V was clipped by 6 bases and J by 4 bases; unmatched bases: 8. CDR1 MNHEY and CDR2 SMNVEV come from the germline V gene (reference sequence). The CDR3 runs 14 residues.

This clone was detected only once. The chain joins TRBV5-5 to TRBJ2-7, with 8 bases identical to TRBD2. The germline V gene encodes CDR1 SGHKS and CDR2 YYEKEE (reference sequence). V shed 4 bases, J shed 0 bases, and the junction held 6 bases outside the gene matches. This CDR3 contains 15 residues. Here the CDR3 reads CASSHSGAASYEQYF. CDR3 sequence (DNA): TGTGCCAGCAGCCATAGCGGGGCCGCCTCCTACGAGCAGTACTTC.

V is TRBV12-5 and J is TRBJ1-1; D is unresolved. CDR1 is LGHNT, CDR2 FRNRAP, per germline. The CDR3 is 13 amino acids. V lost 3 bases and J 4 bases, leaving 9 bases between the germline ends. Here the CDR3 reads CASGLRGSTEAFF. CDR3 DNA: TGTGCTAGTGGTTTAAGAGGGAGCACTGAAGCTTTCTTT.

This clone was seen a handful of times. The chain combines TRBV7-9 with TRBJ2-7; TRBD2 might be the D (6 bases). The CDR3 covers 14 residues. V lost 2 bases and J lost 6, with 14 bases in between. Germline V gene lookup returns CDR1 SEHNR and CDR2 FQNEAQ (reference sequence). The CDR3 is CASSLSGVAGEQYF. In DNA form, the CDR3 reads TGTGCCAGCAGCTTATCGGGGGTAGCAGGCGAGCAGTACTTC.

This clone was counted between two and nine times. The J gene is TRBJ2-7, the V gene TRBV5-1, with TRBD2 matching 12 bases. This CDR3 contains 16 residues. Germline-derived CDR1 and CDR2 are SGHRS and YFSETQ. Trimming cost V 0 bases and J 5 bases; bases outside gene matches: 6. The CDR3 DNA sequence: TGCGCCAGCAGCTTGGCACTAGCGGGAGGTACCGACGAGCAGTACTTC. Encoded protein: CASSLALAGGTDEQYF.

This clone was detected a few times. The J gene is TRBJ2-1, the V gene TRBV9; TRBD1 matches at 9 bases. The germline V gene has CDR1 SGDLS and CDR2 YYNGEE. The CDR3 is 17 amino acids. J lost 1 base, V lost 4 bases, and 9 bases had no gene match. The CDR3 DNA reads TGTGCCAGCAGCCTGGGGACAGGGACGAGGTCCTACAATGAGCAGTTCTTC. Amino acid sequence: CASSLGTGTRSYNEQFF.

J is TRBJ2-2 and V is TRBV6-5; no clear D. The CDR3 runs to 13 residues. V was pared by 6 bases and J by 8 bases, with 13 bases between. Germline assignment: CDR1 MNHEY and CDR2 SVGAGI. The CDR3 DNA is TGTGCCAGCAGCCGCGGCCTGTCGGGGGAGCTGTTTTTT. As protein: CASSRGLSGELFF.

This clone was counted a few times. The gene calls are TRBV9 and TRBJ2-2; D is perhaps TRBD1 (8 bases). This CDR3 region has 15 residues. Germline CDR1 reads SGDLS; CDR2 reads YYNGEE. The V end lost 4 bases, the J end lost 6 bases, and 16 bases lay between the germline ends. The CDR3 sequence: CASSRDRGGAGELFF. CDR3 sequence (DNA): TGTGCCAGCAGCAGAGACAGGGGAGGGGCCGGGGAGCTGTTTTTT.

The chain combines TRBV7-2 with TRBJ1-2; 7 bases are a match to TRBD1. Germline CDR1 reads SGHTA; CDR2 reads FQGNSA. The CDR3 has 16 residues. After removal of 4 bases from V and 4 bases from J, the junction contained 12 bases not matched to a gene. In DNA form, the CDR3 reads TGTGCCAGCAGCTCCTTGTGGACAGGTTCCAGCTATGGCTACACCTTC. This translates into CASSSLWTGSSYGYTF.

The rearrangement joins TRBV7-9 to TRBJ2-3; 9 bases fit TRBD1. CDR1 is SEHNR, CDR2 FQNEAQ, per germline (reference sequence). Losses at the gene ends were 3 bases for V and 4 bases for J; bases not matched to a gene: 11. The CDR3 extends over 17 amino acids. The CDR3 coding sequence is TGTGCCAGCAGCTTCATTACCGGGACAGGGATCCCAGATACGCAGTATTTT. It codes for CASSFITGTGIPDTQYF.

The chain couples TRBV30 to TRBJ2-1, with D perhaps matching TRBD2 (5 bases). The V end was cut by 2 bases, the J end by 4 bases, with 21 bases between. The germline V gene encodes CDR1 GTSNPN and CDR2 SVGIG (reference sequence). The CDR3 contains 17 residues. In DNA form, the CDR3 reads TGTGCCTGGAGTCCCTGGAGCGGCGCCACCGGTTACAATGAGCAGTTCTTC. It encodes CAWSPWSGATGYNEQFF. The variable domain in full, with the rest retrieved from reference TRBV30 and TRBJ2-1, is SQTIHQWPATLVQPVGSPLSLECTVEGTSNPNLYWYRQAAGRGLQLLFYSVGIGQISSEVPQNLSASRPQDRQFILSSKKLLLSDSGFYLCAWSPWSGATGYNEQFFGPGTRLTVL.

The chain has TRBV5-1 and TRBJ2-3; possible D gene TRBD2, 6 bases. Germline CDR1 reads SGHRS; CDR2 reads YFSETQ. V was cut by 2 bases and J by 5 bases, with 12 bases left in between. The CDR3 is made up of 14 amino acids. Written as DNA, the CDR3 is TGCGCCAGCAGCTTTGGAGGGGTTATAGATACGCAGTATTTT. It specifies CASSFGGVIDTQYF.

In its sample, this clone was seen once. The rearrangement links TRBV5-5 to TRBJ1-4; D is unclear. V lost 1 base, J lost 0 bases, and 4 bases lay in between. Germline V gives CDR1 SGHKS, CDR2 YYEKEE (reference sequence). This CDR3 is built from 14 residues. CDR3 loop: CASSLTATNEKLFF. As DNA, the CDR3 is TGTGCCAGCAGCTTGACGGCAACTAATGAAAAACTGTTTTTT.

The chain employs TRBV6-4 and TRBJ2-5; 7 positions match TRBD2. CDR3 size: 15 residues. Trimming removed 11 bases from V and 2 bases from J; junction bases left unmatched: 14. Germline lookup yields CDR1 MRHNA and CDR2 SNTAGT. The CDR3 sequence is CAGHGASGSQETQYF. Here the CDR3 DNA reads TGTGCCGGACACGGGGCTAGCGGTAGTCAAGAGACCCAGTACTTC.

The rearrangement links TRBV9 to TRBJ2-3, with D tentatively TRBD2 (6 bases). Germline loops: CDR1 SGDLS, CDR2 YYNGEE. The CDR3 extends over 15 amino acids. V lost 2 bases, J lost 4 bases, and 14 bases lay in between. CDR3 protein: CASSVGLGGADTQYF. The CDR3 nucleotides are TGTGCCAGCAGCGTCGGGTTGGGCGGGGCAGATACGCAGTATTTT. Using reference TRBV9 and TRBJ2-3 for the parts outside the CDR3, the full variable domain is DSGVTQTPKHLITATGQRVTLRCSPRSGDLSVYWYQQSLDQGLQFLIQYYNGEERAKGNILERFSAQQFPDLHSELNLSSLELGDSALYFCASSVGLGGADTQYFGPGTRLTVL.

The J gene is TRBJ1-1, the V gene TRBV9, with D tentatively TRBD1 (6 bases). Germline loops: CDR1 SGDLS, CDR2 YYNGEE. Trimming removed 3 bases from V and 10 bases from J, with 19 bases in between. This CDR3 has 14 amino acids. The CDR3 protein is CASSAPRTEDLAFF. In DNA, the CDR3 is TGTGCCAGCAGCGCCCCAAGGACAGAAGACCTAGCTTTCTTT.